This T cell receptor beta chain was profiled in a study of blood T cells in healthy people across ages. The second PCR ran roughly 6 to 11 cycles with a sample-barcoded 5' primer and J-beta primers. A single record per CDR3 protein comes from TCRdb applying MiXCR to the 5' RACE reads. The repertoire holds about 1.6 million distinct CDR3 sequences, with 30% to 35% as singletons. Details on this clonotype: Its antigen is not identified.

Germline CDR1 reads PRHDT; CDR2 reads FYEKMQ (reference sequence). CDR3 size: 16 residues. The germline V and J ends were trimmed by 1 base and 1 base, with 10 bases remaining between them. General observations from the study: Fewer expanded clones and more diversity marked long-lived versus aged donors.

The chain joins TRBV13 to TRBJ2-2, with D perhaps TRBD1 (7 bases). The sequencing sample was made of blood. The clonotype was recovered from a woman aged 30 to 39 in good health. The CDR3 nucleotides read TGTGCCAGCAGCTTAGCGCGGGACAGGAACACCGGGGAGCTGTTTTTT. Residues: CASSLARDRNTGELFF. The whole variable domain, filled in from reference TRBV13 and TRBJ2-2, reads AAGVIQSPRHLIKEKRETATLKCYPIPRHDTVYWYQQGPGQDPQFLISFYEKMQSDKGSIPDRFSAQQFSDYHSELNMSSLELGDSALYFCASSLARDRNTGELFFGEGSRLTVL.